This T cell receptor (beta chain) was captured in a study of graft-versus-host responses after intestinal transplantation listed by TCRdb under 2021. The study in broad terms: The transplants that recipients got were multivisceral, liver-intestinal, or isolated intestinal. Rather than being sequenced by the commercial service, samples from a few later patients were sequenced in-house on an Illumina MiSeq and processed with MiXCR. Alloreactive clones were identified by sequencing pre-transplant mixed lymphocyte reaction products and comparing these products with unstimulated pre-transplant donor and recipient T cells. A peak of at least 4% donor T cells among recipient peripheral blood mononuclear cells was the definition used for donor T cell macrochimerism. A cohort of approximately 23 intestinal transplant recipients, including one retransplant, was enrolled, and a few patients lacking pretransplant specimens were excluded. Every recipient was given anti-thymocyte globulin induction, followed by approximately three years of maintenance tacrolimus and steroids. Bulk TCR-beta CDR3 sequencing was used to track graft-versus-host and host-versus-graft alloreactive T cell clones in the graft, circulation and bone marrow after intestinal transplantation. Overall study results and their limits: Patients with donor T cell macrochimerism had high GvH to HvG T cell clonal ratios in their allografts. GvH clones were found in recipient bone marrow, and some of the GvH clones appeared earlier in ileal mucosa or blood, which is consistent with an intestinal mucosal origin. Early after transplant, peak levels of circulating GvH clones were found to be associated with declines in HvG clones. Conclusions were limited by the relatively low number and heterogeneity of intestinal transplant patients.

A note on this clone: Its binding antigen is unknown. Base qualities are not provided; no much larger clone lies one nucleotide away.

At the junction V is shortened by 0 bases and J by 2 bases; bases outside the gene matches: 4. Per the germline V gene, SGHRS is the CDR1 and YFSETQ is the CDR2. The CDR3 runs 16 residues from the cysteine to the phenylalanine. CDR3 DNA is the only sequence kept; it has 48 bases, read in frame from the first base. Intraepithelial and lamina propria lymphocytes were isolated from graft specimens using dithiothreitol, EDTA incubations and collagenase D digestion. Bulk TCR-beta sequencing was performed on serial intestinal graft biopsy specimens collected as late as 600 days after transplant. The library relied on the immunoSEQ multiplex PCR assay. High-throughput TCR-beta CDR3 sequencing of genomic DNA from most patients was performed by Adaptive Biotechnologies. The paper's processing steps were these. Adaptive's ImmunoSEQ software supplied the TCR sequencing data for around 19 patients, while MiXCR and VDJtools were used to process three other patients. CDR3 nucleotide sequences shared by donor and recipient were removed because the origin of these sequences could not be assigned. To be classed as alloreactive, a clone needed at least 2-fold expansion over unstimulated cells and a minimum CFSE-low frequency of 0.002% (template counts) or 0.001% (read counts). Clones detected in sequenced pre-transplant spleen, lymph node, or MLR CFSE-low populations of the donor or recipient were defined as mappable. The cumulative frequency of alloreactive clones was calculated as a percentage of all sequences, weighted by copy number. Held by TCRdb, this immuneACCESS table contains in-frame sequences only and omits some clones. Under half of the omission traces to an unresolved V gene where checked; the cause of the rest is unknown. V and J calls and clone size follow that table, whereas D and trimming were derived from the DNA. The sample records about 20,000 clones, roughly 72% of which are singletons. The ten largest clones capture under 4% of the sample.

The receptor's source is a human patient who received an intestinal transplant, so some T cells may come from the graft donor. This specimen consisted of ileum tissue, obtained 12 days after intestinal transplant. The receptor chain draws on TRBV5-1 and TRBJ2-5; 10 middle bases align to TRBD2. CDR3 region: CASSLGTSGAQETQYF. The nucleotide sequence is TGCGCCAGCAGCTTGGGGACTAGCGGTGCACAAGAGACCCAGTACTTC.